Each of the 26 T cell receptor beta chains below was sequenced from the same sample in a study of blood T cell repertoires in COVID-19. Clones were read by immunoSEQ multiplex PCR, and TCRdb kept only the in-frame ones, dropping some. The sample carries 55,000 to 75,000 clones, about four fifths recorded once. The sequencing input was peripheral blood. These receptors originate from a man in his fifties or sixties with COVID-19, enrolled during active disease.

The CDR3 nucleotides read TGTGCCAGCAGCTTAACCTCTCTAGCGGGAGGGCCAGGCACCGGGGAGCTGTTTTTT. It codes for CASSLTSLAGGPGTGELFF. The genes are TRBV7-3 and TRBJ2-2, with 12 positions matching TRBD2. The CDR3 is 19 amino acids. Germline CDR1 reads SGHTA; CDR2 reads FQGTGA. With 0 bases clipped from V and 4 bases from J, the junction kept 9 bases outside the gene matches.

The chain combines TRBV10-2 with TRBJ1-4, with 7 positions matching TRBD1. Germline CDR1 and CDR2: WSHSY and SAAADI. The CDR3 contains 13 residues. With 10 bases clipped from V and 7 bases from J, the junction kept 9 bases outside the gene matches. The CDR3 DNA reads TGCGCCACCCGAAGGGGGCAAGGTGAAAAACTGTTTTTT. Its protein product is CATRRGQGEKLFF.

The gene calls are TRBV25-1 and TRBJ1-4; no clear D gene. The CDR3 runs 11 residues. Germline V CDR1 and CDR2: MGHDK, SYGVNS. Trimming left V 6 bases short and J 5 bases short, with 4 bases between. The CDR3 bases are TGTGCCAGCAGATTAAATGAAAAACTGTTTTTT. This gives the protein CASRLNEKLFF.

CDR3 DNA sequence: TGTGCCACCAGCAGAGATCAGGAAGGAGGCTACACCTTC. Translating gives CATSRDQEGGYTF. This sequence joins TRBV15 and TRBJ1-2; no clear D. The CDR3 consists of 13 residues. CDR1 LNHNV and CDR2 YYDKDF come from the germline V gene (reference sequence). Trimming stripped 0 bases from V and 8 bases from J, with 10 bases between.

This chain uses TRBV5-4 with TRBJ2-7; TRBD2 is a possible D gene (5 bases). CDR1 SGHNT and CDR2 YYREEE come from the germline V gene (reference sequence). The CDR3 has 15 residues. The germline V and J ends were trimmed by 0 bases and 5 bases, with 15 bases remaining between them. This chain's CDR3 is CASSLEGTRAHEQYF. CDR3 in DNA: TGTGCCAGCAGCTTGGAGGGCACTAGGGCTCACGAGCAGTACTTC.

The chain uses TRBV18 and TRBJ2-3, with D maybe TRBD1 (5 bases). The germline gives CDR1 KGHSH, CDR2 LQKENI. The ends were cut back, 3 bases at V and 2 bases at J, with 18 bases in the middle. The CDR3 totals 17 residues. CDR3 in DNA: TGTGCCAGCTCACCGCAGACAGCATCGACATCCACAGATACGCAGTATTTT. It codes for CASSPQTASTSTDTQYF.

V usage is TRBV6-5 and J usage is TRBJ2-7; no reliable D call. This CDR3 is 12 amino acids long. In germline, CDR1 is MNHEY, CDR2 SVGAGI. V lost 6 bases, J lost 4 bases, and 10 bases lay in between. DNA of the CDR3: TGTGCCAGCAGGCTAGATGAATACGAGCAGTACTTC. Protein product: CASRLDEYEQYF.

The genes are TRBV19 and TRBJ2-1; 7 positions match TRBD2. The junction had 19 bases not matched to a gene; V was cut back by 6 bases and J by 8 bases. The germline V gene has CDR1 LNHDA and CDR2 SQIVND (reference sequence). The CDR3 extends over 17 amino acids. The CDR3: CASRTLRFGGSFDEQFF. CDR3 coding DNA: TGTGCCAGTAGAACCCTCCGGTTTGGCGGGAGTTTCGATGAGCAGTTCTTC.

This clone was observed a single time. The gene calls are TRBV29-1 and TRBJ1-5; TRBD1 might be the D (5 bases). Trimming removed 4 bases from V and 7 bases from J, with 11 bases in between. The CDR3 contains 12 residues. Germline V lookup: CDR1 SQVTM, CDR2 ANQGSEA. CDR3 DNA sequence: TGCAGCGTTGGGCAGGGCTTCCAGCCCCAGCATTTT. This translates into CSVGQGFQPQHF.

V and J are TRBV24-1 and TRBJ2-4; 7 nucleotides match TRBD2. V was clipped by 4 bases and J by 0 bases; unmatched bases: 5. Per the germline V gene, CDR1 is KGHDR and CDR2 is SFDVKD. The CDR3 extends over 16 amino acids. The CDR3, as DNA: TGTGCCACCAGTGAAGGGAGGGAGTTAGCCAAAAACATTCAGTACTTC. It encodes CATSEGRELAKNIQYF.

The chain links TRBV21-1 to TRBJ2-7; the table's D call, TRBD2, was not checked against the DNA. TRBV21-1 is a listed pseudogene. CDR3 length: 11 amino acids. Here the CDR3 reads CARVEGYEQYF. Here the CDR3 DNA reads TGTGCCAGGGTTGAGGGCTACGAGCAGTACTTC.

The rearrangement joins TRBV9 to TRBJ2-7; 8 nucleotides agree with TRBD1. V was pared by 3 bases and J by 0 bases, with 17 bases of the junction left unmatched. The CDR3 has 19 residues. CDR1 and CDR2 (germline): SGDLS, YYNGEE. CDR3 residues: CASSASFDGQGQSSYEQYF. CDR3 coding DNA: TGTGCCAGCAGCGCATCCTTCGATGGACAGGGCCAAAGCTCCTACGAGCAGTACTTC. Drawing the rest from reference TRBV9 and TRBJ2-7, the complete variable domain is DSGVTQTPKHLITATGQRVTLRCSPRSGDLSVYWYQQSLDQGLQFLIQYYNGEERAKGNILERFSAQQFPDLHSELNLSSLELGDSALYFCASSASFDGQGQSSYEQYFGPGTRLTVT.

This clone was picked up a small number of times. CDR3 bases: TGTGCCAGCAGCTTGGATTGGGGACAGAATTCACCCCTCCACTTT. This translates into CASSLDWGQNSPLHF. This chain connects TRBV5-6 to TRBJ1-6; 7 bases map to TRBD1. The germline CDR1 and CDR2 sequences are SGHDT and YYEEEE. The ends lost 0 bases at V and 7 bases at J; junction bases unmatched: 4. This CDR3 contains 15 residues. The full variable domain, in which reference TRBV5-6 and TRBJ1-6 provide the parts outside the CDR3, is DAGVTQSPTHLIKTRGQQVTLRCSPKSGHDTVSWYQQALGQGPQFIFQYYEEEERQRGNFPDRFSGHQFPNYSSELNVNALLLGDSALYLCASSLDWGQNSPLHFGNGTRLTVT.

The chain links TRBV5-1 to TRBJ2-7; D is perhaps TRBD1 (5 bases). The CDR3 loop spans 14 amino acids. Germline CDR1 and CDR2: SGHRS and YFSETQ. V lost 0 bases and J 4 bases, leaving 11 bases between the germline ends. The CDR3 region is CASSLAAGKYEQYF. The CDR3 DNA follows: TGCGCCAGCAGCTTGGCAGCAGGGAAATACGAGCAGTACTTC. The complete variable domain, with remaining parts taken from reference TRBV5-1 and TRBJ2-7, reads KAGVTQTPRYLIKTRGQQVTLSCSPISGHRSVSWYQQTPGQGLQFLFEYFSETQRNKGNFPGRFSGRQFSNSRSEMNVSTLELGDSALYLCASSLAAGKYEQYFGPGTRLTVT.

The CDR3 is CASRRLAGPATGELFF. In nucleotides, the CDR3 is TGTGCCAGCAGACGACTAGCGGGGCCAGCCACCGGGGAGCTGTTTTTT. V usage is TRBV2 and J usage is TRBJ2-2; TRBD2 aligns across 11 bases. V gave up 6 bases and J gave up 4 bases; unmatched junction bases: 7. CDR1 and CDR2 from the germline V gene are SNHLY and FYNNEI. The CDR3 contains 16 residues.

J is TRBJ1-2 and V is TRBV12-3 or TRBV12-4; the D is unclear. Trimming shortened V by 6 bases and J by 1 base, and 6 bases separated the two germline ends. The CDR3 spans 12 residues. The CDR3 DNA is TGTGCCAGCAGCCGGGATAACTATGGCTACACCTTC. Translating it yields CASSRDNYGYTF.

The chain employs TRBV7-3 and TRBJ1-5; D unclear. The V end was cut by 6 bases, the J end by 4 bases, with 4 bases between. The CDR3 runs 11 residues. In germline, CDR1 is SGHTA, CDR2 FQGTGA. The DNA for the CDR3 is TGTGCCAGCAGGTCGAATCAGCCCCAGCATTTT. Translating gives CASRSNQPQHF.

V and J are TRBV12-5 and TRBJ2-2; possible D gene TRBD2, 6 bases. The V and J ends lost 6 bases and 6 bases respectively, with 11 bases between them. In germline, CDR1 is LGHNT, CDR2 FRNRAP. The length of the CDR3 is 13 residues. CDR3 loop: CASGRERAGELFF. The CDR3 DNA follows: TGTGCTAGTGGACGGGAGAGGGCCGGGGAGCTGTTTTTT. Together with reference TRBV12-5 and TRBJ2-2, the CDR3 gives the full variable domain: DARVTQTPRHKVTEMGQEVTMRCQPILGHNTVFWYRQTMMQGLELLAYFRNRAPLDDSGMPKDRFSAEMPDATLATLKIQPSEPRDSAVYFCASGRERAGELFFGEGSRLTVL.

This clone was seen a few times. The chain is built from TRBV7-9 and TRBJ2-7, with 7 positions matching TRBD2. Germline loops: CDR1 SEHNR, CDR2 FQNEAQ (reference sequence). The CDR3 spans 16 residues. V was clipped by 5 bases and J by 3 bases; unmatched bases: 13. The CDR3 nucleotides read TGTGCCAGCAGCCCCACCACTAGCGTTGTATACTACGAGCAGTACTTC. It is translated as CASSPTTSVVYYEQYF.

The chain is built from TRBV4-2 and TRBJ1-1; D might be TRBD1 (6 bases). V lost 0 bases, J lost 5 bases, and 13 bases lay in between. The CDR3 runs 15 residues. In germline, CDR1 is LGHNA, CDR2 YNFKEQ. For the CDR3, the DNA is TGTGCCAGCAGCCAAGAAAGGGGGTTATGGACTGAAGCTTTCTTT. This codes for CASSQERGLWTEAFF.

The rearrangement uses TRBV7-9 and TRBJ2-2, with 9 bases identical to TRBD1. Germline CDR1 and CDR2: SEHNR and FQNEAQ (reference sequence). The CDR3 sequence is 16 residues long. The V segment lost 5 bases and the J segment 5 bases; nucleotides outside the gene matches: 9. The CDR3 region has the DNA TGTGCCAGCAGCCTCCACTCGACAGGGGGAACCGGGGAGCTGTTTTTT. Its translation: CASSLHSTGGTGELFF.

This chain uses TRBV7-9 with TRBJ1-2, with 8 bases lining up with TRBD1. CDR3 length: 14 residues. V lost 4 bases and J lost 5; bases outside the gene matches: 6. Germline V gene lookup returns CDR1 SEHNR and CDR2 FQNEAQ (reference sequence). The CDR3 nucleotides read TGTGCCAGCAGCTCAGGACAGGGCTATTATGGCTACACCTTC. This encodes CASSSGQGYYGYTF.

The gene calls are TRBV7-9 and TRBJ2-5; 7 nucleotides match TRBD1. The V segment lost 4 bases and the J segment 4 bases; nucleotides outside the gene matches: 3. Germline values: CDR1 SEHNR, CDR2 FQNEAQ (reference sequence). This CDR3 is built from 13 residues. The CDR3 nucleotides are TGTGCCAGCAGCTCGGGACAGACAGAGACCCAGTACTTC. It codes for CASSSGQTETQYF.

This chain connects TRBV5-1 to TRBJ2-1, with 11 nucleotides matching TRBD2. CDR1 is SGHRS, CDR2 YFSETQ, per germline. The length of the CDR3 is 18 residues. Trimming took 0 bases from V and 5 from J; bases not matched to a gene: 10. CDR3: CASSLASSTSGGDNEQFF. DNA for the CDR3: TGCGCCAGCAGCTTGGCCTCATCCACTAGCGGGGGTGACAATGAGCAGTTCTTC. Using reference TRBV5-1 and TRBJ2-1 for the parts outside the CDR3, the full variable domain is KAGVTQTPRYLIKTRGQQVTLSCSPISGHRSVSWYQQTPGQGLQFLFEYFSETQRNKGNFPGRFSGRQFSNSRSEMNVSTLELGDSALYLCASSLASSTSGGDNEQFFGPGTRLTVL.

This clone was detected once. V usage is TRBV6-5 and J usage is TRBJ1-2, with D perhaps TRBD1 (6 bases). V was cut by 6 bases and J by 2 bases, with 10 bases left in between. Looked up from germline, CDR1 is MNHEY and CDR2 is SVGAGI. The CDR3 covers 13 residues. The CDR3 sequence: CASSYTGNYGYTF. As DNA, the CDR3 is TGTGCCAGCAGCTACACAGGGAACTATGGCTACACCTTC.

The chain employs TRBV10-3 and TRBJ1-2, with D perhaps TRBD1 (6 bases). Trimming removed 6 bases from V and 7 bases from J, with 15 bases in between. The length of the CDR3 is 13 residues. Germline V lookup: CDR1 ENHRY, CDR2 SYGVKD. The chain's CDR3 is CAIRGPGVFGYTF. The DNA for the CDR3 is TGTGCCATCAGGGGACCAGGGGTTTTTGGCTACACCTTC.